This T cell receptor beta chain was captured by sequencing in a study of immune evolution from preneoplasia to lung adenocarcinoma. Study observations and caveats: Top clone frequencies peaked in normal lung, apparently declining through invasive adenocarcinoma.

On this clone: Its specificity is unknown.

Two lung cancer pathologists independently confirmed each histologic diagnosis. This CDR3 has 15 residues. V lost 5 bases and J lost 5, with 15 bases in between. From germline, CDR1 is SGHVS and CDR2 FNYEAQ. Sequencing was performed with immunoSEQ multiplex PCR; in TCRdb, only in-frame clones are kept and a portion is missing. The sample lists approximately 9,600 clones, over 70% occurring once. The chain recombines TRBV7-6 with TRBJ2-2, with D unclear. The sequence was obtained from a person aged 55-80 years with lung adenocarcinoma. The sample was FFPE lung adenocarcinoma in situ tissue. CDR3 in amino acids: CASSPDPTRTGELFF. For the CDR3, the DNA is TGTGCCAGCAGCCCAGACCCTACACGGACCGGGGAGCTGTTTTTT.